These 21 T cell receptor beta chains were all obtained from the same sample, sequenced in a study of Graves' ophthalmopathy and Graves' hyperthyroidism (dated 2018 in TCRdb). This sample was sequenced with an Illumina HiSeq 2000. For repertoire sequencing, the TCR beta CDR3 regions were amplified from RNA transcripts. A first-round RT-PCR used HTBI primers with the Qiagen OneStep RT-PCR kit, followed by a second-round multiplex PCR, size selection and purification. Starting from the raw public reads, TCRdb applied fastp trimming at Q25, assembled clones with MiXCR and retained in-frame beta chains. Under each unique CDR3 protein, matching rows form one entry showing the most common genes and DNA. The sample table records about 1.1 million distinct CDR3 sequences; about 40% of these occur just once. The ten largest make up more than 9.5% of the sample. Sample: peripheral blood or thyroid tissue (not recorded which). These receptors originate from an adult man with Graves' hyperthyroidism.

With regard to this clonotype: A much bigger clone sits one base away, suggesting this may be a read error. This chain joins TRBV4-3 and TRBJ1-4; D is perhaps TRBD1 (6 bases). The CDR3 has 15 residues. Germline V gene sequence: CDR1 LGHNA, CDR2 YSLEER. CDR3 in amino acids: CASSQTRGVYEKMFF. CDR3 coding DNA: TGCGCCAGCAGCCAGACCAGGGGCGTCTATGAAAAAATGTTTTTT.

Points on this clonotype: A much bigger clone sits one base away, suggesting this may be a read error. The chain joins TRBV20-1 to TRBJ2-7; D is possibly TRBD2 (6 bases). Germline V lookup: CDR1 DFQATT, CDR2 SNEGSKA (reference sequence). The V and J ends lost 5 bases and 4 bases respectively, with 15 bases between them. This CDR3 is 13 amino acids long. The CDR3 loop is CSASGTGGYEQYF. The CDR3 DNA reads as TGCAGTGCTTCCGGGACTGGCGGATACGAGCAGTACTTC.

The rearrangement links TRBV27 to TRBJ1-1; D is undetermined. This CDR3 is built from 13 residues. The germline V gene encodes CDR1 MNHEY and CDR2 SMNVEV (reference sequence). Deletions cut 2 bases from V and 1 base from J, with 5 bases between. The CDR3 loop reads CASSLMKNTEAFF. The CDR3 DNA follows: TGTGCCAGCAGTTTAATGAAGAACACTGAAGCTTTCTTT.

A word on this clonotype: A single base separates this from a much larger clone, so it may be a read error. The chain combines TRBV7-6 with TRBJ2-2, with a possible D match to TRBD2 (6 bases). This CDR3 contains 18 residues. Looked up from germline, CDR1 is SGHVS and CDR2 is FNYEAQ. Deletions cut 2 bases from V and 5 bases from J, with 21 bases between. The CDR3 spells CASSLSARRDGGTGELFF. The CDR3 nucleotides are TGTGCCAGCAGCTTATCCGCACGTAGGGACGGGGGAACCGGGGAGCTGTTTTTT.

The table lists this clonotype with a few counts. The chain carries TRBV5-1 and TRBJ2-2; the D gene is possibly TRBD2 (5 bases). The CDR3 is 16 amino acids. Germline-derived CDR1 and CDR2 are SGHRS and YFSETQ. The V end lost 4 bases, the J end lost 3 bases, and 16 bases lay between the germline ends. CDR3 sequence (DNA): TGCGCCAGCAGCATGCTACCGGAGGCGGACACCGGGGAGCTGTTTTTT. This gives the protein CASSMLPEADTGELFF.

The CDR3 coding sequence is TGCAGCGTACACTCTACTTGGGGGGACGCCAGAGAGACCCAGTACTTC. Translation: CSVHSTWGDARETQYF. The chain carries TRBV29-1 and TRBJ2-5; a possible D gene is TRBD2 (6 bases). The CDR3 length is 16 residues. V was trimmed by 6 bases and J by 4 bases, leaving 24 bases between them. CDR1 and CDR2 from the germline V gene are SQVTM and ANQGSEA.

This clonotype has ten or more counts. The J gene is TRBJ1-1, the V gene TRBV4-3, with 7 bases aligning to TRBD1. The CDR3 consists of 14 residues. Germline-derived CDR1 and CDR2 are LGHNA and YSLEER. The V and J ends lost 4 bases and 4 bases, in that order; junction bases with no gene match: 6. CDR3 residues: CASSRRQGGTEAFF. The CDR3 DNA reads TGCGCCAGCAGCCGAAGACAGGGAGGCACTGAAGCTTTCTTT.

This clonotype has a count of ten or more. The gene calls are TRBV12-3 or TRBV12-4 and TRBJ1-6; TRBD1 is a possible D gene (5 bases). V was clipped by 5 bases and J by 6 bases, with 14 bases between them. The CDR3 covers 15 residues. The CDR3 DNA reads TGTGCCAGCAGTGATTTCAGGGAGGGTAATTCACCCCTCCACTTT. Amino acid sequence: CASSDFREGNSPLHF.

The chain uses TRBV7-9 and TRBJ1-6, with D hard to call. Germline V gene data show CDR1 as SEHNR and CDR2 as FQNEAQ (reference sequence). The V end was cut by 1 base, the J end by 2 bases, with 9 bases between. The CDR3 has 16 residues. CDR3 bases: TGTGCCAGCAGCTTAGGACCGAGCCCCTATAATTCACCCCTCCACTTT. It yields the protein CASSLGPSPYNSPLHF. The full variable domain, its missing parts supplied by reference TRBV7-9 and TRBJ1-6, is DTGVSQNPRHKITKRGQNVTFRCDPISEHNRLYWYRQTLGQGPEFLTYFQNEAQLEKSRLLSDRFSAERPKGSFSTLEIQRTEQGDSAMYLCASSLGPSPYNSPLHFGNGTRLTVT.

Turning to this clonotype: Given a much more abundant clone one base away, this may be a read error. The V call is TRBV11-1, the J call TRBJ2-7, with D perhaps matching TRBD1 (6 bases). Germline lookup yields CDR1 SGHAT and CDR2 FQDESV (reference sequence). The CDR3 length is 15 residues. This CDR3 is CASSLGGTPTYELYF. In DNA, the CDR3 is TGTGCCAGCAGCTTAGGGGGGACACCTACCTACGAGCTGTACTTC.

CDR3 loop: CASSFAPGNNYGYTF. Written as DNA, the CDR3 is TGCGCCAGCAGCTTTGCTCCCGGGAATAACTATGGCTACACCTTC. This rearrangement joins TRBV5-1 to TRBJ1-2; no definite D call. CDR3 length: 15 residues. Trimming removed 2 bases at V and 1 base at J, with 12 bases between. CDR1 SGHRS and CDR2 YFSETQ come from the germline V gene.

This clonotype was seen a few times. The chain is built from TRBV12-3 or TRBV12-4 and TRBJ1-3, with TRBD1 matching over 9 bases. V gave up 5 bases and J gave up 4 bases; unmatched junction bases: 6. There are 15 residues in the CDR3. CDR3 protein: CASSPWTGDGNTIYF. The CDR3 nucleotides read TGTGCCAGCAGTCCATGGACAGGGGACGGAAACACCATATATTTT.

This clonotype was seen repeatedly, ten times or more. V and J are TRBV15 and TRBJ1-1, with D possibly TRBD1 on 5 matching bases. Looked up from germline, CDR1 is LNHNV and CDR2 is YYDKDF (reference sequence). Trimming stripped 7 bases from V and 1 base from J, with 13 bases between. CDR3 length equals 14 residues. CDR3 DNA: TGTGCCACCACCAATCCAACAGGGAACACTGAAGCTTTCTTT. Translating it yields CATTNPTGNTEAFF.

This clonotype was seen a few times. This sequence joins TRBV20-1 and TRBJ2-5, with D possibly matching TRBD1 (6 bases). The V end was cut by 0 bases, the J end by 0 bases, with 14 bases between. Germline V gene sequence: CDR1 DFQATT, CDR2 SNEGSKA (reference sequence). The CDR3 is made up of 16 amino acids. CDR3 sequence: CSARDAFTGNQETQYF. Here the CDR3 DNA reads TGCAGTGCTAGAGACGCTTTTACAGGGAACCAAGAGACCCAGTACTTC.

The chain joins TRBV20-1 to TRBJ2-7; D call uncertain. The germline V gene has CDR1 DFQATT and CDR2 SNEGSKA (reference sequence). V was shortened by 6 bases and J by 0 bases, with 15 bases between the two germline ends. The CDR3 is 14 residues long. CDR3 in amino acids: CSAELTSLSYEQYF. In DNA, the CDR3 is TGCAGTGCCGAGCTGACAAGTCTCTCCTACGAGCAGTACTTC.

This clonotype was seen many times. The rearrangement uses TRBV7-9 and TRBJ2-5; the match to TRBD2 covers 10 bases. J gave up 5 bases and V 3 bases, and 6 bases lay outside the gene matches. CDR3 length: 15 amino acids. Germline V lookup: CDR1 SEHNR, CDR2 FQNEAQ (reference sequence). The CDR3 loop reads CASSLLAGGMETQYF. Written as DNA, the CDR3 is TGTGCCAGCAGCTTGTTAGCGGGGGGAATGGAGACCCAGTACTTC.

CDR3 amino acids: CASRPTGAHTGELFF. The CDR3 region has the DNA TGTGCCAGCAGACCGACAGGGGCCCACACCGGGGAGCTGTTTTTT. The chain recombines TRBV12-3 or TRBV12-4 with TRBJ2-2; 8 bases match TRBD1. The CDR3 sequence is 15 residues long. V lost 6 bases, J lost 3 bases, and 6 bases stayed unmatched.

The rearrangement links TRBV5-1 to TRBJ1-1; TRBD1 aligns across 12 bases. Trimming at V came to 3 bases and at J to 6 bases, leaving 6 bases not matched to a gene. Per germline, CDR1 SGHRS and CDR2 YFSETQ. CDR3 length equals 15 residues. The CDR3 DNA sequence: TGCGCCAGCAGCTGGGGACAGGGGGCGCGCCCTGAAGCTTTCTTT. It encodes CASSWGQGARPEAFF.

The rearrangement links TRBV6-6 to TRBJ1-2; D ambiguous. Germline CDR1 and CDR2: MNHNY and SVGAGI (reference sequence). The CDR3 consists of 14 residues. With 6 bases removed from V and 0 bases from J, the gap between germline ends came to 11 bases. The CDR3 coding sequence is TGTGCCAGCAGATATTTGAGATCTAACTATGGCTACACCTTC. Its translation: CASRYLRSNYGYTF.

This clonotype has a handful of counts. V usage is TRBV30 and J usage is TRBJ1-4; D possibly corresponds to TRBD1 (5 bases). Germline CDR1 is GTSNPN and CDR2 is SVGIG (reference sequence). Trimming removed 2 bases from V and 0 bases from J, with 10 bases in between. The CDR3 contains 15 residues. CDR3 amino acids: CAWSPDSATNEKLFF. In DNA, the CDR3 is TGTGCCTGGAGTCCCGACAGCGCAACTAATGAAAAACTGTTTTTT. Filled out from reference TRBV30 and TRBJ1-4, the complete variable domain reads SQTIHQWPATLVQPVGSPLSLECTVEGTSNPNLYWYRQAAGRGLQLLFYSVGIGQISSEVPQNLSASRPQDRQFILSSKKLLLSDSGFYLCAWSPDSATNEKLFFGSGTQLSVL.

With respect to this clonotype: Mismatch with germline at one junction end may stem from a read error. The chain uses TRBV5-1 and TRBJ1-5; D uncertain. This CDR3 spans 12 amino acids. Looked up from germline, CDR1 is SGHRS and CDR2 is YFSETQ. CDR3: CATIYGSRPQNF. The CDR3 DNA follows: TGCGCCACCATATATGGCTCAAGGCCCCAGAATTTT. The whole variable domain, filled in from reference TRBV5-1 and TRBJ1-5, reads KAGVTQTPRYLIKTRGQQVTLSCSPISGHRSVSWYQQTPGQGLQFLFEYFSETQRNKGNFPGRFSGRQFSNSRSEMNVSTLELGDSALYLCATIYGSRPQNFGDGTRLSIL.